The T cell receptor (beta chain) under discussion was sequenced for a study of metastatic and nonmetastatic thyroid tumors. There are many counts of this clone. TCRdb reanalyzed the PCR reads via MiXCR. The sample has 15,000 to 20,000 clones; 28% are singletons. CDR1 is DFQATT, CDR2 SNEGSKA, per germline (reference sequence). V lost 1 base to trimming and J lost 8 bases, with 11 bases between them. CDR3 size: 12 residues. No patient received treatment before thyroid surgery. The TCR comes from a female donor with papillary thyroid cancer or a benign thyroid nodule (not recorded which). Some clones in this sample may be carry-over from other donors' samples. The chain uses TRBV20-1 and TRBJ1-2; D gene uncertain. The specimen was tumor tissue. In nucleotides, the CDR3 is TGCAGTGCTAGAGTGGGGATTCAGGGCTACACCTTC. This encodes CSARVGIQGYTF.